This T cell receptor beta chain was sequenced in a study of blood T cell repertoires in COVID-19 (dated by TCRdb to about 2020). Background for the entire study: Collaborator samples came from the United States, Italy and Spain and covered acute and convalescent phases of COVID-19. The prospective study material was composed of cDNA or gDNA derived from T cells, B-cell-depleted T cells, or PBMCs. Deeply sampled blood TCRbeta repertoires from subjects exposed to, actively infected with, or recovered from COVID-19 were included in the dataset. The repertoires were made available in a free public database intended to serve as a resource for research on the immune response to SARS-CoV-2. The samples were drawn from the first 160 participants of the ongoing ImmuneRACE study and from over a thousand subjects provided by 6 global collaborators. Nearly every sample came with metadata listing a de-identified subject ID, COVID-19 status, age in years and sex. Where HLA class I and class II types were available, the types were taken from metadata supplied by the sample provider, not from assay-based typing. Findings and caveats that apply to the study as a whole: The amount of clinical and demographic metadata varied by source and participant and was provided uncurated.

Another Seattle source contributed samples from volunteer blood donors who had recovered from COVID-19. Whole blood was collected in K2EDTA tubes by collaborating institutions according to the institutions' own protocols. Collaborator samples were shipped for TCRbeta analysis as frozen whole blood, isolated PBMCs, or DNA extracted from either sample type. Trimming at the junction amounts to 4 bases on V and 6 bases on J, and the germline ends lie 14 bases apart. The CDR3 numbers 13 residues from cysteine through phenylalanine. This entry keeps only the CDR3 DNA: 39 bases, framed from base 1. The germline V gene sets CDR1 to SGHRS and CDR2 to YFSETQ. Of note for this clone: Which antigen it targets is not known. No base quality values were provided; no much bigger clone lies one nucleotide off.

TCRbeta CDR3 regions were amplified from genomic DNA using the immunoSEQ Assay, a bias-controlled multiplex PCR. Regarding the original processing steps: The number of nucleated cells in each sample was estimated by amplification of reference gene primers within the assay. To quantify the absolute abundance of each unique TCRbeta CDR3 rearrangement, sequence reads were collapsed and filtered. For each sample, productive Simpson clonality was calculated by taking the square root of Simpson's diversity index across productive rearrangements. Not all clones reach the TCRdb copy of this immuneACCESS table, which keeps in-frame sequences only. Checked studies attribute under half of the gap to unresolved V genes and leave the rest unexplained. That table supplies the V and J calls and clone size; D and trimming were determined from the DNA. The sample contains under 300,000 clones, roughly 83% of them found a single time. The top ten constitute about 4.5% of the sample.

This clonotype was obtained from a man aged 60-69 years who had recovered from COVID-19. The sample consisted of peripheral blood. In this chain, TRBV5-1 is recombined with TRBJ2-7; 6 matching bases give a weak D call of TRBD1. The sequenced DNA is TGCGCCAGCAGCCCCGAGATCAGGGGCGAGCAGTACTTC. It is translated as CASSPEIRGEQYF.